This section outlines one T cell receptor beta chain sequence together with its context. This specimen comes from a study of technical replicates of blood from a handful of donors. Method: immunoSEQ multiplex PCR; TCRdb's copy keeps in-frame clones and lacks some. The profile covers 70,000 or so clones, with 90% to 95% appearing a single time and 0.3% to 0.4% taken by the ten largest. This receptor was identified in a human donor in good health. Some clones in this sample may be carry-over from other donors' samples. Sequenced: T cells isolated from PBMCs.

CDR3 loop: CASSFWGQTYEQYF. The CDR3 DNA reads as TGTGCCAGCAGCTTCTGGGGACAGACCTACGAGCAGTACTTC. The genes are TRBV11-3 and TRBJ2-7, with 7 positions matching TRBD1. This CDR3 contains 14 residues. Trimming removed 3 bases from V and 2 bases from J; junction bases left unmatched: 4. Germline V gene data show CDR1 as SGHNT and CDR2 as YENEEA.